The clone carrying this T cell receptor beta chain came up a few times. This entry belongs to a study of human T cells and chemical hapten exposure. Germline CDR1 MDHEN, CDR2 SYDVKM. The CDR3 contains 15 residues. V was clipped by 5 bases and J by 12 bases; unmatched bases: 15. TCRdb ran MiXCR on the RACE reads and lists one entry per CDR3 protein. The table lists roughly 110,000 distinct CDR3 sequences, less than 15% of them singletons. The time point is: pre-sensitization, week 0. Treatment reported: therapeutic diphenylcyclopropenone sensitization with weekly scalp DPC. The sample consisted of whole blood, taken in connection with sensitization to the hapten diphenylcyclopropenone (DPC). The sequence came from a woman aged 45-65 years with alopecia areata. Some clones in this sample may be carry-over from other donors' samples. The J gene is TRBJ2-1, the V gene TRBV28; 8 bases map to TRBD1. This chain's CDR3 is CASSTTGTGYSGQFF. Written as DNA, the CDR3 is TGTGCCAGCAGTACGACCGGGACAGGCTATTCAGGGCAGTTCTTC.